These T cell receptor beta chains were read from a single sample in a study of tumor-infiltrating lymphocytes in localized non-small cell lung cancer. Clones were read by immunoSEQ multiplex PCR, and TCRdb kept only the in-frame ones, dropping some. This sample has around 16,000 clones; approximately 71% occur once, and the top ten carry 6.5%. Sequenced sample: lung tumor tissue. All receptors derive from a human donor with non-small cell lung cancer. CDR3s include the opening cysteine and the closing phenylalanine or tryptophan. The D gene is left open where the match is weak. Rows may omit the clone size; those that give it use once, few, many or a size class.

cdr3_length j_call clone_size v_call d_call cdr3_aa cdr3_nt
16 TRBJ2-1 - TRBV9 - CASSPPGSSSYNEQFF TGTGCCAGCAGCCCCCCCGGGAGTAGCTCCTACAATGAGCAGTTCTTC
19 TRBJ2-4 - TRBV5-6 - CASSLVTPAGSLAKNIQYF TGTGCCAGCAGCCTGGTGACCCCCGCTGGGTCCTTGGCCAAAAACATTCAGTACTTC
16 TRBJ2-7 - TRBV13 TRBD2 CASSPRGAGASYEQYF TGTGCCAGCAGCCCCCGTGGAGCGGGAGCCTCCTACGAGCAGTACTTC
14 TRBJ2-2 - TRBV19 - CASRLFGGTGELFF TGTGCCAGTAGGCTATTTGGGGGCACCGGGGAGCTGTTTTTT
12 TRBJ1-2 - TRBV30 - CAWSRTVYGYTF TGTGCCTGGAGTAGGACAGTCTATGGCTACACCTTC
18 TRBJ2-1 - TRBV9 TRBD2 CASSAQIGLAGGYNEQFF TGTGCCAGCAGCGCTCAAATCGGACTAGCGGGGGGTTACAATGAGCAGTTCTTC
12 TRBJ1-2 once TRBV28 - CASSTVNYGYTF TGTGCCAGCAGTACAGTTAACTATGGCTACACCTTC
17 TRBJ2-1 - TRBV4-3 TRBD2 CASSQEAAGGPRDEQFF TGCGCCAGCAGCCAAGAGGCAGCGGGAGGGCCTCGGGATGAGCAGTTCTTC
14 TRBJ2-5 - TRBV30 - CAWSLGFGLETQYF TGTGCCTGGAGTCTTGGGTTTGGGTTGGAGACCCAGTACTTC
18 TRBJ2-7 - TRBV21-1 - CASCLKSTGPNPSYEQYF TGTGCCAGCTGCCTAAAGAGTACGGGGCCCAACCCTTCCTACGAGCAGTACTTC
13 TRBJ1-2 - TRBV6-5 TRBD1 CASSPGQDYGYTF TGTGCCAGCAGCCCGGGACAGGACTATGGCTACACCTTC
16 TRBJ1-4 - TRBV25-1 TRBD1 CASSGLGDRGHEKLFF TGTGCCAGCAGCGGCCTTGGGGACAGGGGGCATGAAAAACTGTTTTTT
15 TRBJ2-7 - TRBV27 - CASRKGSPDAYEQYF TGTGCCAGCAGGAAAGGGAGCCCTGATGCCTACGAGCAGTACTTC
12 TRBJ1-1 few TRBV4-2 - CASSQDRTEAFF TGTGCCAGCAGCCAAGATCGAACTGAAGCTTTCTTT
16 TRBJ2-3 - TRBV4-3 TRBD2 CASSQGTSGSTDTQYF TGCGCCAGCAGCCAAGGGACTAGCGGGAGTACGGATACGCAGTATTTT
17 TRBJ2-7 - TRBV5-1 TRBD1 CASSLENRGSPSYEQYF TGCGCCAGCAGCCTGGAGAACAGGGGTTCCCCCTCCTACGAGCAGTACTTC
13 TRBJ1-6 - TRBV2 TRBD1 CASRGQGNSPLHF TGTGCCAGCAGGGGACAGGGGAATTCACCCCTCCACTTT
12 TRBJ2-1 - TRBV30 - CAWSPMLGEQFF TGTGCCTGGAGCCCCATGCTGGGTGAGCAGTTCTTC
13 TRBJ1-5 - TRBV27 - CASSPIDNQPQHF TGTGCCAGCAGCCCGATAGATAATCAGCCCCAGCATTTT
14 TRBJ1-1 - TRBV10-3 - CAISGRAGEAEAFF TGTGCCATCAGTGGCCGGGCAGGGGAGGCTGAAGCTTTCTTT
14 TRBJ1-2 - TRBV19 - CASSASDSRYGYTF TGTGCCAGTAGTGCCTCCGACAGTCGCTATGGCTACACCTTC
14 TRBJ2-3 - TRBV7-1 - CASSLGAAGDTQYF TGTGCCAGCAGCTTAGGGGCGGCGGGAGATACGCAGTATTTT
15 TRBJ2-1 - TRBV29-1 - CSVGAGSSSYNEQFF TGCAGCGTTGGGGCCGGTTCAAGCTCCTACAATGAGCAGTTCTTC
14 TRBJ1-2 - TRBV19 - CASSRAGMGDGYTF TGTGCCAGTAGTCGCGCAGGGATGGGGGATGGCTACACCTTC
16 TRBJ2-3 few TRBV7-6 TRBD2 CASSFPGTSATDTQYF TGTGCCAGCAGCTTCCCCGGGACTAGCGCCACAGATACGCAGTATTTT
17 TRBJ2-7 - TRBV5-1 TRBD2 CASSHRPTSGPSYEQYF TGCGCCAGCAGCCACAGACCGACTAGCGGGCCTTCCTACGAGCAGTACTTC